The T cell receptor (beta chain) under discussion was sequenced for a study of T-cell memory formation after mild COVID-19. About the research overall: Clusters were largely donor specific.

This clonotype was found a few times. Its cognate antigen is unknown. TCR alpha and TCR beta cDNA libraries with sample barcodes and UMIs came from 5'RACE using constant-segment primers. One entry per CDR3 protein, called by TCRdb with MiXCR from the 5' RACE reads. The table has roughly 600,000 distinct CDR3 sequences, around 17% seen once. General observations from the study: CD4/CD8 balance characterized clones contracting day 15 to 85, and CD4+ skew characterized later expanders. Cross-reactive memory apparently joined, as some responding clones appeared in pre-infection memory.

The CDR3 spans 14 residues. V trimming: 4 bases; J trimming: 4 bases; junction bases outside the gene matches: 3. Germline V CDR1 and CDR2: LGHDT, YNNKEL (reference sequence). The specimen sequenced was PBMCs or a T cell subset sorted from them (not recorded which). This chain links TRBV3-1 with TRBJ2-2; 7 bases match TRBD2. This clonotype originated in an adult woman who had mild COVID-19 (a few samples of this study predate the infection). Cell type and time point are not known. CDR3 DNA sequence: TGTGCCAGCAGCCGCGGGGGACTCACCGGGGAGCTGTTTTTT. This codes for CASSRGGLTGELFF. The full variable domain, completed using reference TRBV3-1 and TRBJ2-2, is DTAVSQTPKYLVTQMGNDKSIKCEQNLGHDTMYWYKQDSKKFLKIMFSYNNKELIINETVPNRFSPKSPDKAHLNLHINSLELGDSAVYFCASSRGGLTGELFFGEGSRLTVL.